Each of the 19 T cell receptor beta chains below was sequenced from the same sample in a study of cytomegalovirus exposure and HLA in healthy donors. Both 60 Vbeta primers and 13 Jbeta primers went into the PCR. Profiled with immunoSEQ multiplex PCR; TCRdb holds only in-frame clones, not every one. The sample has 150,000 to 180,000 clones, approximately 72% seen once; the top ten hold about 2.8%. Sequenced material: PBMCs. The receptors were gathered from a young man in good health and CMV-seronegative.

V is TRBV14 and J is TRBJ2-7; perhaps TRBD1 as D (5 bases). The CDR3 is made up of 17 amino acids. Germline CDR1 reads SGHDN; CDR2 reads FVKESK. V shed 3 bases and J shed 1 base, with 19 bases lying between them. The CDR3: CASSHAQWQGNSYEQYF. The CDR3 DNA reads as TGTGCCAGCAGCCACGCCCAGTGGCAGGGTAATTCCTACGAGCAGTACTTC.

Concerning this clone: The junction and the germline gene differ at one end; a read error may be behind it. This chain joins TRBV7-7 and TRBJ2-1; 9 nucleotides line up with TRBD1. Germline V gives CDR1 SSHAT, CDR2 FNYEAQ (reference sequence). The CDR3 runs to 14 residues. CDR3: CASSLGQGNNEQFF. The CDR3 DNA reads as TGTGCTAGCAGCTTGGGACAGGGTAACAATGAGCAGTTCTTC.

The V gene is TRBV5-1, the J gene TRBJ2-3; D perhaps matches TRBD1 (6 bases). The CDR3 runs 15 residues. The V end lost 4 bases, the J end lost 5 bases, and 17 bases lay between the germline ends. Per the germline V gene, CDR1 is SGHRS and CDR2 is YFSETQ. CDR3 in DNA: TGCGCCAGCAGCCTGGGTTTGGGGGCGGAAGATACGCAGTATTTT. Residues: CASSLGLGAEDTQYF.

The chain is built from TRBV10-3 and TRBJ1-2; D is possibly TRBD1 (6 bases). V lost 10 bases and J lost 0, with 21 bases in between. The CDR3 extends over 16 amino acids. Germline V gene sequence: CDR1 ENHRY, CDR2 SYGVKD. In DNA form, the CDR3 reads TGTGCCACTCAATATTCAGGGGTTCCTTCTAACTATGGCTACACCTTC. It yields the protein CATQYSGVPSNYGYTF.

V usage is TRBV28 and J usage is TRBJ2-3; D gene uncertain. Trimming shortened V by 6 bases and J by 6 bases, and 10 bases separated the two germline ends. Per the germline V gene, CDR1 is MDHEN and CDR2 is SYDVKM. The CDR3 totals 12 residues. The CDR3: CASSPLVDTQYF. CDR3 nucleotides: TGTGCCAGCAGCCCCCTAGTGGATACGCAGTATTTT.

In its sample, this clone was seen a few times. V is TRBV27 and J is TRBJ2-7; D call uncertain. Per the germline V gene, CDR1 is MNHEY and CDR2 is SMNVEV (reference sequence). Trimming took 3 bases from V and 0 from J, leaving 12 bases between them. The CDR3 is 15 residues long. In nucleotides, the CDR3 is TGTGCCAGCAGTTTCGCGCAGGCGACCTCCTACGAGCAGTACTTC. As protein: CASSFAQATSYEQYF.

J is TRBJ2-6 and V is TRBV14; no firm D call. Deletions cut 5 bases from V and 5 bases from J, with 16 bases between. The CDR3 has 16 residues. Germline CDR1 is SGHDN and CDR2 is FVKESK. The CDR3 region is CASSAPVEVRANVLTF. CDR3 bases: TGTGCCAGCAGCGCGCCGGTCGAGGTTAGGGCCAACGTCCTGACTTTC.

In DNA, the CDR3 is TGTGCCAGCAGTGAATTACTCACCGGGACAGTTAATTCACCCCTCCACTTT. Protein sequence: CASSELLTGTVNSPLHF. The chain joins TRBV6-1 to TRBJ1-6; 7 nucleotides align to TRBD1. The CDR3 consists of 17 residues. Germline V CDR1 and CDR2: MNHNS, SASEGT. Trimming at V came to 2 bases and at J to 6 bases, leaving 10 bases not matched to a gene.

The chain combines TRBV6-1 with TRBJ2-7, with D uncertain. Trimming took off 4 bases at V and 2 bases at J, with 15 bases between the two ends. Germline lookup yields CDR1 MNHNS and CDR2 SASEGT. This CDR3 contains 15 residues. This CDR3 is CASSVTSENAYEQYV. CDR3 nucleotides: TGTGCCAGCAGTGTCACATCGGAGAACGCCTACGAGCAGTACGTC.

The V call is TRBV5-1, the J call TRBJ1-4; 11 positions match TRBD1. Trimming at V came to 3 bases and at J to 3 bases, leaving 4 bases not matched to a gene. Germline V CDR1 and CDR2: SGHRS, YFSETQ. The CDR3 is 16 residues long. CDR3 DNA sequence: TGCGCCAGCAGCTCGGGACAGGGGGGACCTAATGAAAAACTGTTTTTT. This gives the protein CASSSGQGGPNEKLFF.

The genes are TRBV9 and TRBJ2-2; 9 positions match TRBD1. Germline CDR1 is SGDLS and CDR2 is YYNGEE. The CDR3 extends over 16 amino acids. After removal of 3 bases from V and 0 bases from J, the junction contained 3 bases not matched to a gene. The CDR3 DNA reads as TGTGCCAGCAGCGCAACAGGGGGCCCGAACACCGGGGAGCTGTTTTTT. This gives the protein CASSATGGPNTGELFF.

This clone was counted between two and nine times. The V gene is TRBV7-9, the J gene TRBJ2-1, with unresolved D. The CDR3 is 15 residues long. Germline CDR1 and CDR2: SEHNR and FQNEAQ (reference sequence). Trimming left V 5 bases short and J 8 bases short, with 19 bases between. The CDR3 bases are TGTGCCAGCAGCCCACTCTTCGGTTCCGCCCATGAGCAGTTCTTC. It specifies CASSPLFGSAHEQFF. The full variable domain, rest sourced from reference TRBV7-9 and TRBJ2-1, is DTGVSQNPRHKITKRGQNVTFRCDPISEHNRLYWYRQTLGQGPEFLTYFQNEAQLEKSRLLSDRFSAERPKGSFSTLEIQRTEQGDSAMYLCASSPLFGSAHEQFFGPGTRLTVL.

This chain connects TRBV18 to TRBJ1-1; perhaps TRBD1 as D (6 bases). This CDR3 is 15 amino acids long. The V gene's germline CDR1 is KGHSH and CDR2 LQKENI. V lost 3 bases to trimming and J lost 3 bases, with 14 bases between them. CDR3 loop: CASSPTGGRDTEAFF. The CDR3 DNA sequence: TGTGCCAGCTCACCGACAGGAGGACGGGACACTGAAGCTTTCTTT.

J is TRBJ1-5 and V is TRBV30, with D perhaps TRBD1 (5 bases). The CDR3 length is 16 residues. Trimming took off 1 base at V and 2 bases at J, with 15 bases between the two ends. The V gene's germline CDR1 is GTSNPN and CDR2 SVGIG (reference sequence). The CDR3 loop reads CAWSAPGVRGNQPQHF. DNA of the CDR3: TGTGCCTGGAGTGCACCGGGGGTCAGGGGCAATCAGCCCCAGCATTTT.

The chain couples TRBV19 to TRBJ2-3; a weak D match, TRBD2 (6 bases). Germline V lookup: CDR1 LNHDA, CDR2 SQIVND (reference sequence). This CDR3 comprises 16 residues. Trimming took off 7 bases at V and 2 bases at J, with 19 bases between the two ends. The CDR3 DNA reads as TGTGCCAGTACTTCTGGGGGGAATCGGGTCACAGATACGCAGTATTTT. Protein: CASTSGGNRVTDTQYF.

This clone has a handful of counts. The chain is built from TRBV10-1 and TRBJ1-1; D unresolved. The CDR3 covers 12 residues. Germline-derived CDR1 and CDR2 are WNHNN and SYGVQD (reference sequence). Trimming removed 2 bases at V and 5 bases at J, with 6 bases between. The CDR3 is CASSELETEAFF. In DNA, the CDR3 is TGCGCCAGCAGTGAGCTGGAGACTGAAGCTTTCTTT.

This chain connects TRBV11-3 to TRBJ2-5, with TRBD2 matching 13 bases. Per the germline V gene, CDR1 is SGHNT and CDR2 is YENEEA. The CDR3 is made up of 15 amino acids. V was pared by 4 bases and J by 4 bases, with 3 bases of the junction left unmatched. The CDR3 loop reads CASSYGTSGVETQYF. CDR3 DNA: TGTGCCAGCAGCTACGGGACTAGCGGGGTAGAGACCCAGTACTTC. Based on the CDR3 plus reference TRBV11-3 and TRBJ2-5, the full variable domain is EAGVVQSPRYKIIEKKQPVAFWCNPISGHNTLYWYLQNLGQGPELLIRYENEEAVDDSQLPKDRFSAERLKGVDSTLKIQPAELGDSAVYLCASSYGTSGVETQYFGPGTRLLVL.

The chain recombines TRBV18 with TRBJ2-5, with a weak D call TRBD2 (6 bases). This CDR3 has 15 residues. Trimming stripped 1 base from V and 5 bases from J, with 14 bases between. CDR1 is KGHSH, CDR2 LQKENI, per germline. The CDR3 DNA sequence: TGTGCCAGCTCACCACGGGACTCGGTGGTGGAGACCCAGTACTTC. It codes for CASSPRDSVVETQYF.

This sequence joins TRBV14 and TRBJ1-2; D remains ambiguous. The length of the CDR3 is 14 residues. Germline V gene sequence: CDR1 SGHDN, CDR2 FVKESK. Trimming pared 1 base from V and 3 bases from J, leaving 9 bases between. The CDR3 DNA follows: TGTGCCAGCAGCCAAGGATACAGAGACTATGGCTACACCTTC. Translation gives CASSQGYRDYGYTF.